This is a list of T cell receptor beta chains from one sample in a study of cytotoxic CD8 clonotypes in ibrutinib-treated CLL. Sequencing was performed with immunoSEQ multiplex PCR; in TCRdb, only in-frame clones are kept and a portion is missing. The sample lists nearly 300,000 clones, 76% occurring once. The source was PBMCs, collected at disease progression, from a patient treated with ibrutinib. These receptors all come from a human donor with chronic lymphocytic leukemia. Each CDR3 is given with its conserved first and last residue. Each record gives: V gene, clone size, J gene, D gene, CDR3 DNA, CDR3 protein. A D gene is named only where the DNA matches it firmly. Not every row has a clone size; where given, it reads once, few, many or a size class.

TRBV15	-	TRBJ2-7	-	TGTGCCACCAGCCTTTTGAGAAATCACGAGCAGTACTTC	CATSLLRNHEQYF
TRBV27	-	TRBJ2-6	-	TGTGCCAGCAGTATCCTTAGGATCTCTGGGGCCAACGTCCTGACTTTC	CASSILRISGANVLTF
TRBV5-1	-	TRBJ2-7	-	TGCGCCAGCAGCTTAGGACACCCCTACGAGCAGTACTTC	CASSLGHPYEQYF
TRBV10-2	-	TRBJ2-2	-	TGCGCCAGCAGCCCCCCGCGGAGTCCCGGGGAGCTGTTTTTT	CASSPPRSPGELFF
TRBV18	few	TRBJ1-6	-	TGTGCCAGCTCAGGTACAGGGAGTCCTTCACCCCTCCACTTT	CASSGTGSPSPLHF
TRBV28	-	TRBJ1-4	TRBD1	TGTGCCAGCAGGTTGGTGGACAGGGGGAATGAAAAACTGTTTTTT	CASRLVDRGNEKLFF
TRBV7-9	-	TRBJ2-4	TRBD1	TGTGCCAGCAGCTTACAGGGACAGGGGCTAGCCAAAAACATTCAGTACTTC	CASSLQGQGLAKNIQYF
TRBV6-6	-	TRBJ1-6	-	TGTGCCAGCAGTTACTCGAAAGGGCCGGGTTCACCCCTCCACTTT	CASSYSKGPGSPLHF
TRBV5-1	-	TRBJ1-4	-	TGCGCCAGCAGCTTGGTCGGAGGCGGTAATGAAAAACTGTTTTTT	CASSLVGGGNEKLFF
TRBV29-1	once	TRBJ1-1	TRBD1	TGCAGCGTTGATACCCGCCTGAGACAGGGAACTGAAGCTTTCTTT	CSVDTRLRQGTEAFF
TRBV6-6	-	TRBJ1-2	-	TGTGCCAGCAGCCGGGACGGCAACTATGGCTACACCTTC	CASSRDGNYGYTF
TRBV18	-	TRBJ1-4	-	TGTGCCAGCTCACCACAGGGGGAGATTAGGGAAAAACTGTTTTTT	CASSPQGEIREKLFF
TRBV7-3	-	TRBJ2-7	-	TGTGCCAGCAGCTTAGCAGGGAACTACGAGCAGTACTTC	CASSLAGNYEQYF
TRBV25-1	-	TRBJ2-7	-	TGTGCCAGCAGTGAATTCGGACTCTCCTACGAGCAGTACTTC	CASSEFGLSYEQYF
TRBV2	-	TRBJ2-5	-	TGTGCCAGCAGTTTCGACAGGTCCAGCCAAGAGACCCAGTACTTC	CASSFDRSSQETQYF
TRBV5-1	-	TRBJ2-2	-	TGCGCCAGCAGCCCCCCCGGGGGTGGGGCAGACACCGGGGAGCTGTTTTTT	CASSPPGGGADTGELFF
TRBV4-1	few	TRBJ1-5	-	TGCGCCAGCAGCCAAACAGGGTACAATCAGCCCCAGCATTTT	CASSQTGYNQPQHF
TRBV15	-	TRBJ2-5	TRBD1	TGTGCCACCAGCAGAGGGGAGGGACAGGGACTTAAAGAGACCCAGTACTTC	CATSRGEGQGLKETQYF
TRBV27	-	TRBJ1-1	TRBD1	TGTGCCAGCAGTTTGGGACAGCATTCTGAAGCTTTCTTT	CASSLGQHSEAFF
TRBV7-9	-	TRBJ2-1	-	TGTGCCAGCAGGAAGAATGAGCAGTTCTTC	CASRKNEQFF
TRBV7-6	-	TRBJ1-1	TRBD1	TGTGCCAGCAGCTTCGGGACAGGAATGAACACTGAAGCTTTCTTT	CASSFGTGMNTEAFF
TRBV5-1	-	TRBJ2-1	-	TGCGCCAGCAGCTTGGACGACGGAAGATACAATGAGCAGTTCTTC	CASSLDDGRYNEQFF
TRBV27	-	TRBJ2-7	-	TGTGCCAGCAGTCCTACAGAATCCTACGAGCAGTACTTC	CASSPTESYEQYF
TRBV12-5	-	TRBJ2-5	TRBD2	TGTGCTAGTGGTCCCGGGCCGGGACTAGCGGGTTGGCTTGAGACCCAGTACTTC	CASGPGPGLAGWLETQYF
TRBV19	-	TRBJ1-5	-	TGTGCCAGTAGTATAGAAGGATACTATAGCAATCAGCCCCAGCATTTT	CASSIEGYYSNQPQHF
TRBV5-1	-	TRBJ2-2	-	TGCGCCAGTTCAGAGGGCGGGGAGCTGTTTTTT	CASSEGGELFF
TRBV5-5	-	TRBJ1-2	TRBD1	TGTGCCAGCAGCCTGGGACAGCCCGGGGGCTACACCTTC	CASSLGQPGGYTF
TRBV9	-	TRBJ2-1	-	TGTGCCAGCAGCGTAGTAGGGAGCGGAAATGAGCAGTTCTTC	CASSVVGSGNEQFF
TRBV5-6	-	TRBJ1-2	-	TGTGCCAGCAGCTTGAAGCCGATAAGACAGCTCCTAAACTATGGCTACACCTTC	CASSLKPIRQLLNYGYTF
TRBV27	-	TRBJ2-2	TRBD2	TGTGCCAGCAGTTTTTCAGGACTAGCGGAGATGCACGGGGAGCTGTTTTTT	CASSFSGLAEMHGELFF
TRBV2	-	TRBJ1-4	-	TGTGCCAGCAGTGAAGGGTTGGGTGAAAAACTGTTTTTT	CASSEGLGEKLFF
TRBV6-1	-	TRBJ2-7	TRBD1	TGTGCCAGCAGTGCGCGAGGCGGGACAGGACCGTACGAGCAGTACTTC	CASSARGGTGPYEQYF
TRBV5-6	-	TRBJ1-4	-	TGTGCCAGCAGCGAAGGGACGGGGAATGAAAAACTGTTTTTT	CASSEGTGNEKLFF
TRBV5-1	-	TRBJ1-2	TRBD1	TGCGCCAGCAGCTTGGGACAGGGGGGTGGCTACACCTTC	CASSLGQGGGYTF
TRBV7-6	-	TRBJ2-7	TRBD1	TGTGCCAGCAGCCCCCGGACCCGGACAGGGCTTCCCTACGAGCAGTACTTC	CASSPRTRTGLPYEQYF
TRBV4-2	-	TRBJ2-6	TRBD1	TGTGCCAGCAGCCACCTCAGGGGGCAGGACTCTGGGGCCAACGTCCTGACTTTC	CASSHLRGQDSGANVLTF
TRBV7-2	-	TRBJ2-5	-	TGTGCCAGCAGCTTAGCCCAAATAGAGACCCAGTACTTC	CASSLAQIETQYF
TRBV5-4	-	TRBJ2-2	-	TGTGCCAGCGCGAACGGGGGGACATCCGACACCGGGGAGCTGTTTTTT	CASANGGTSDTGELFF
TRBV29-1	many	TRBJ1-2	-	TGCAGCGTTGTTGCAGGGATGGCCTATGGCTACACCTTC	CSVVAGMAYGYTF
TRBV10-2	-	TRBJ1-2	-	TGCGCCAGCAATGACATCACAATCAGGGGAACACCCCTCTATGGCTACACCTTC	CASNDITIRGTPLYGYTF
TRBV28	-	TRBJ2-7	TRBD1	TGTGCCAGCGAAACCCCGGGACAGGGGTACGAGCAGTACTTC	CASETPGQGYEQYF
TRBV2	-	TRBJ2-3	TRBD2	TGTGCCAGCAGGCCGGGACTAGCGGGGGGAAGCACAGATACGCAGTATTTT	CASRPGLAGGSTDTQYF
TRBV5-4	-	TRBJ2-7	TRBD1	TGTGCCAGCAGCACCCCCGGGACAGGGGTCTACGAGCAGTACTTC	CASSTPGTGVYEQYF
TRBV27	-	TRBJ2-7	TRBD1	TGTGCCAGCAGTCGGGGACAGAGTTTCTACGAGCAGTACTTC	CASSRGQSFYEQYF
TRBV7-2	-	TRBJ2-5	-	TGTGCCAGCAGCCCCAAAGTGGGGGATCGAGAGACCCAGTACTTC	CASSPKVGDRETQYF
TRBV7-9	-	TRBJ2-3	-	TGTGCCAGCATCCTTTTTGAAAATACGCAGTATTTT	CASILFENTQYF
TRBV7-6	-	TRBJ2-7	-	TGTGCCAGCAGCTTTAAAGGGGCGATTGAGCAGTACTTC	CASSFKGAIEQYF
TRBV7-7	-	TRBJ2-5	TRBD1	TGTGCCAGCAGCCCGGGGACAGGGGGACAGACCCAGTACTTC	CASSPGTGGQTQYF
TRBV19	-	TRBJ1-1	-	TGTGCCAGTAGCCCGGGGTGGGCTCCGAACACTGAAGCTTTCTTT	CASSPGWAPNTEAFF
TRBV9	-	TRBJ2-1	-	TGTGCCAGCAGCGTAGATCCCGTTCGGGAGCAGTTCTTC	CASSVDPVREQFF